This T cell receptor beta chain was obtained from a study of T cells after yellow fever vaccination. Findings of the study overall: Just a small share of clonotypes turned up in the CD4 compartment as well as the CD8 compartment. The booster saw the reappearance of most primary-vaccination clones (around 96% CD4, 88% CD8).

There are 13 residues in the CDR3. Germline lookup yields CDR1 SGHTA and CDR2 FQGTGA. Trimming shortened V by 5 bases and J by 8 bases, and 12 bases separated the two germline ends. The table lists this clonotype with many counts. Its antigen remains unidentified. One entry per CDR3 protein, called by TCRdb with MiXCR from the 5' RACE reads. In the table there are about 210,000 distinct CDR3 sequences, 3% to 4% of which are singletons. This chain uses TRBV7-3 with TRBJ1-4; D remains unclear. Material: CD4+ T cells sorted from PBMCs, obtained 10 days after the yellow fever booster vaccination. This receptor was taken from a man younger than 35 who received the YFV17D yellow fever vaccine. The CDR3 loop reads CASSVGLGEKLFF. The CDR3 DNA reads as TGTGCCAGCAGCGTAGGACTCGGCGAAAAACTGTTTTTT. The entire variable domain, with the rest obtained from reference TRBV7-3 and TRBJ1-4, is as follows: GAGVSQTPSNKVTEKGKYVELRCDPISGHTALYWYRQSLGQGPEFLIYFQGTGAADDSGLPNDRFFAVRPEGSVSTLKIQRTERGDSAVYLCASSVGLGEKLFFGSGTQLSVL.